The clone carrying this T cell receptor beta chain was counted between two and nine times. Germline CDR1 reads DFQATT; CDR2 reads SNEGSKA (reference sequence). V was trimmed by 0 bases and J by 9 bases, leaving 12 bases between them. The CDR3 sequence is 13 residues long. The data derive from a study of T cells in Graves' hyperthyroidism and ophthalmopathy. There were TCR beta CDR3 regions amplified from RNA transcripts. TCR CDR3 underwent first-round RT-PCR with the HTBI primer set. MiXCR was run by TCRdb on the multiplex PCR reads, yielding one entry per CDR3 protein. Among around 600,000 distinct CDR3 sequences listed, 15% to 19% were seen once.

This sequence originates from a woman aged 25 to 45 with Graves' hyperthyroidism. The sample was blood. This rearrangement joins TRBV20-1 to TRBJ2-1; a possible D gene is TRBD1 (5 bases). The DNA for the CDR3 is TGCAGTGCTAGAGACAAGGCCCAGGGTGAGCAGTTCTTC. It encodes CSARDKAQGEQFF.